In its sample, the clone carrying this T cell receptor beta chain was seen once. This sample was included in a study of blood T cells in healthy people across ages. This CDR3 comprises 16 residues. Germline loops: CDR1 MGHRA, CDR2 YSYEKL. The V gene end was trimmed by 1 base and the J gene end by 10 bases; junction bases not matched to a gene: 8. A J-beta primer mix and a sample-barcoded 5' primer were used in a second PCR of about 7 to 12 cycles. TCRdb re-called the 5' RACE reads through MiXCR, storing one row per CDR3 protein. Of about 750,000 distinct CDR3 sequences listed, approximately 53% are singletons.

V usage is TRBV4-1 and J usage is TRBJ2-1; TRBD2 aligns across 12 bases. The origin of this receptor is a man at least 80 years old in good health. The sample was blood. CDR3 sequence reads: CASSQGPPGTSGEQFF. Written as DNA, the CDR3 is TGCGCCAGCAGCCAAGGACCGCCCGGGACTAGCGGGGAGCAGTTCTTC.